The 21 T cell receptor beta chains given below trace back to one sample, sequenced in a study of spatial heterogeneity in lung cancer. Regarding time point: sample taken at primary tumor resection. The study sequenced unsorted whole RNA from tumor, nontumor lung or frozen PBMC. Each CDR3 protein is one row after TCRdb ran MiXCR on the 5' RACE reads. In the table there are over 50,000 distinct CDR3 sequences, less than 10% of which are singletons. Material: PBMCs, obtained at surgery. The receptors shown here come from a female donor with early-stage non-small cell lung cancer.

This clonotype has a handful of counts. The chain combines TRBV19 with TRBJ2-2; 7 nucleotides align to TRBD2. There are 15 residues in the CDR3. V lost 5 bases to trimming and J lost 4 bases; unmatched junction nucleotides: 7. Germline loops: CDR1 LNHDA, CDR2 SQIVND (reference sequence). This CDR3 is CASSERGVGTGELFF. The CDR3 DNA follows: TGTGCCAGTAGTGAACGGGGGGTCGGCACCGGGGAGCTGTTTTTT.

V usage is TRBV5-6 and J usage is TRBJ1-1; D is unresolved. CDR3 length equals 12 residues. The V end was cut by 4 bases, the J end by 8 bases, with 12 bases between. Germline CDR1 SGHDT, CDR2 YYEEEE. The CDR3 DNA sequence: TGTGCCAGCAGCGCGGAGTGGGGAGAAGCTTTCTTT. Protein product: CASSAEWGEAFF.

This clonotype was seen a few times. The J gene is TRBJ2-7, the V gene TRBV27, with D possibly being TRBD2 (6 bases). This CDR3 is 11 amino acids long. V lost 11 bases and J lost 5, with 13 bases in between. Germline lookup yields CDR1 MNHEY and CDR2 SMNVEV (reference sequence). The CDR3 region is CAPAGRNEQYV. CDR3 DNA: TGTGCCCCGGCAGGGAGGAACGAGCAGTACGTC.

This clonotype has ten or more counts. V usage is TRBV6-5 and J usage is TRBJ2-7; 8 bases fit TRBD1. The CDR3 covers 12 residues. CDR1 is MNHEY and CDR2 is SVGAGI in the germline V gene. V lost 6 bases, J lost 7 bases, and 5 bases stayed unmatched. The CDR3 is CASRQGDGEQYV. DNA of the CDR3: TGTGCCAGCAGACAGGGGGACGGGGAGCAGTACGTC.

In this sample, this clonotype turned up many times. In DNA form, the CDR3 reads TGTGCCAGCAGCCAAGGGTTAGGGCTGGGCAATGAGCAGTTCTTC. Translated: CASSQGLGLGNEQFF. The V and J genes are TRBV3-1 and TRBJ2-1; D not resolved. The ends were cut back, 1 base at V and 6 bases at J, with 13 bases in the middle. Germline V gene lookup returns CDR1 LGHDT and CDR2 YNNKEL (reference sequence). This CDR3 is built from 15 residues.

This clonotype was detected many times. The CDR3 spells CASSPGSSYNEQFF. In DNA form, the CDR3 reads TGTGCCAGCAGCCCAGGGAGCTCCTACAATGAGCAGTTCTTC. The rearrangement uses TRBV9 and TRBJ2-1; D tentatively fits TRBD1 or TRBD2 (5 bases each). The germline gives CDR1 SGDLS, CDR2 YYNGEE. This CDR3 has 14 amino acids. Trimming stripped 4 bases from V and 0 bases from J, with 8 bases between.

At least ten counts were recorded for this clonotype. The CDR3 region has the DNA TGTGCCAGCAGCCCACGGGGGACAGGGTGGACAGATACGCAGTATTTT. As protein: CASSPRGTGWTDTQYF. J is TRBJ2-3 and V is TRBV9; 9 positions match TRBD1. V lost 4 bases and J lost 3; bases outside the gene matches: 9. The CDR3 spans 16 residues. Germline V gives CDR1 SGDLS, CDR2 YYNGEE.

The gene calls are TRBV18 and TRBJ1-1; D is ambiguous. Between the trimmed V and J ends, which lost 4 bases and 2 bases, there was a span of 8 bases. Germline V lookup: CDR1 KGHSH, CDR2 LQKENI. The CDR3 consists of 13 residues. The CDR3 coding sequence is TGTGCCAGCTCACGGGTGTTTAACACTGAAGCTTTCTTT. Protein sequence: CASSRVFNTEAFF.

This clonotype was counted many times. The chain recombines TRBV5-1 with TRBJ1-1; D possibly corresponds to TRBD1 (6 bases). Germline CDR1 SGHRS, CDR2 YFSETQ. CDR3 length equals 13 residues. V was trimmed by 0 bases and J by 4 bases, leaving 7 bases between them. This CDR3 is CASSLEGGTEAFF. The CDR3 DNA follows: TGCGCCAGCAGCTTGGAAGGGGGCACTGAAGCTTTCTTT.

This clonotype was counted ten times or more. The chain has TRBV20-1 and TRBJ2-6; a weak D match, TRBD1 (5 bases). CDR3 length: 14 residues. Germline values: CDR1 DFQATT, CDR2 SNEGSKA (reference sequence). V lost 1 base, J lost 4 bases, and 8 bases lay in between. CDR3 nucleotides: TGCAGTGCTAGAGTCAGGGTCGGGGCCAACGTCCTGACTTTC. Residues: CSARVRVGANVLTF.

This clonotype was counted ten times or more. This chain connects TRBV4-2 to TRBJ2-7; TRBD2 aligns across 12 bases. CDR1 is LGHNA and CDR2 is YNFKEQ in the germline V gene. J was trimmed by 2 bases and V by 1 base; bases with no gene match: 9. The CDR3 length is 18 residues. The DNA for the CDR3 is TGTGCCAGCAGCCAAGTGTGGACTAGCGGGGCCCATCCCTACGAGCAGTACGTC. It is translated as CASSQVWTSGAHPYEQYV.

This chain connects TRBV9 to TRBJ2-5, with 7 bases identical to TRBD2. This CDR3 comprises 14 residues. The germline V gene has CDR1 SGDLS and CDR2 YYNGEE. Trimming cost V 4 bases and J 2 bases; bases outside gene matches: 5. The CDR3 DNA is TGTGCCAGCAGCACGGGGGGTTTACAAGAGACCCAGTACTTC. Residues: CASSTGGLQETQYF.

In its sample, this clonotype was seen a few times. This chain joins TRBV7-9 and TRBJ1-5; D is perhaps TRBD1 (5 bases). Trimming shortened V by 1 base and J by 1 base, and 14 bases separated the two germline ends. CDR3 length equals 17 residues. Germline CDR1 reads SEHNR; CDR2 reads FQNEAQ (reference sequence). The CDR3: CASSLEGGRDSNQPQHF. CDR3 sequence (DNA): TGTGCCAGCAGCTTAGAGGGTGGCAGGGACAGCAATCAGCCCCAGCATTTT.

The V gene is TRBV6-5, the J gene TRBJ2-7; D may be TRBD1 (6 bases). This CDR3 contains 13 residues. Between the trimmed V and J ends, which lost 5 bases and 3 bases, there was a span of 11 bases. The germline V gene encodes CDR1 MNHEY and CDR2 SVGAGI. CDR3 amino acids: CASSRQGNYEQYF. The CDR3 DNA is TGTGCCAGCAGTAGGCAGGGGAACTACGAGCAGTACTTC.

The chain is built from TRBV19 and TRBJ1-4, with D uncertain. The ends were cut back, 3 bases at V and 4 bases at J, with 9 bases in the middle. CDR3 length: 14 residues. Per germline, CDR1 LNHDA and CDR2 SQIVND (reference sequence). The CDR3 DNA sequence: TGTGCCAGTAGTATGGGATACGATAATGAAAAACTGTTTTTT. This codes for CASSMGYDNEKLFF.

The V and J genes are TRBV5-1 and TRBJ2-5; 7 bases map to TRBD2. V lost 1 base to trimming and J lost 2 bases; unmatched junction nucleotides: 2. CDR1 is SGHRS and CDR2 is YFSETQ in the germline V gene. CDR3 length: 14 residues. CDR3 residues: CASSLPSGQETQYF. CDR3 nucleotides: TGCGCCAGCAGCTTGCCTAGCGGACAAGAGACCCAGTACTTC.

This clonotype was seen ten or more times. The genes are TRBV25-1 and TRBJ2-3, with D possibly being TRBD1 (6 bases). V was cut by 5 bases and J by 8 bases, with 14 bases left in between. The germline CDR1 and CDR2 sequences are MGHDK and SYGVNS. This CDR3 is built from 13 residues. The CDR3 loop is CASSRDTSGTQYF. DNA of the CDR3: TGTGCCAGCAGTAGGGACACCTCGGGTACGCAGTATTTT. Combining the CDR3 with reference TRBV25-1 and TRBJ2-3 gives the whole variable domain EADIYQTPRYLVIGTGKKITLECSQTMGHDKMYWYQQDPGMELHLIHYSYGVNSTEKGDLSSESTVSRIRTEHFPLTLESARPSHTSQYLCASSRDTSGTQYFGPGTRLTVL.

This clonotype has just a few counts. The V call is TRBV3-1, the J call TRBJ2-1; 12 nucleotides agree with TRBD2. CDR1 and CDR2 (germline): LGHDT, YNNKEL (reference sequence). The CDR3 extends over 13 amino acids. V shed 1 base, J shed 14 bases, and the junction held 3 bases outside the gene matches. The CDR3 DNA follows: TGTGCCAGCAGCCAAGCTAGCGGGGGGGCTGAGTTCTTC. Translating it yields CASSQASGGAEFF.

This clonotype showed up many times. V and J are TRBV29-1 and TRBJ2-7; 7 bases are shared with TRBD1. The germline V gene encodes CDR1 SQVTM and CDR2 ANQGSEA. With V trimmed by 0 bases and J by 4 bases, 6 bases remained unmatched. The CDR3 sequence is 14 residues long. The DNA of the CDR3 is TGCAGCGTTGAAGATATAGGGGGCCCGTACGAGCAGTACTTC. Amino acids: CSVEDIGGPYEQYF.

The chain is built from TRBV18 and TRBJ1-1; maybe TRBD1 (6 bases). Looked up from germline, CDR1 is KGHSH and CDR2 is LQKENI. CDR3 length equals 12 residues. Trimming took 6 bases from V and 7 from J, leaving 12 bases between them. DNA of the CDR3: TGTGCCAGCTCCGGGGACACCAGTGAAGCTTTCTTT. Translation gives CASSGDTSEAFF.

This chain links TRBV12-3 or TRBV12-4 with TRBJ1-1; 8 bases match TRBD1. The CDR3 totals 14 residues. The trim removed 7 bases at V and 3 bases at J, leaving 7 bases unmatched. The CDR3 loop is CASTWTGRDTEAFF. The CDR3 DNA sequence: TGTGCCAGCACTTGGACAGGGCGGGACACTGAAGCTTTCTTT.